A single sample is the source of the 3 T cell receptor beta chains below, sequenced in a study of blood T cells in healthy people across ages. Through a sample-barcoded 5' primer and a J-beta primer mix, a second PCR was run for 7 to 11 cycles. One entry per CDR3 protein, called by TCRdb with MiXCR from the 5' RACE reads. The table records about 1,500,000 distinct CDR3 sequences, 28% of them present only once. The source material was blood. These TCRs come from a woman in her twenties or thirties in good health.

Points on this clonotype: Because the CDR3 is missing its conserved closing phenylalanine or tryptophan, this is likely a read error. This sequence joins TRBV7-9 and TRBJ2-1, with D hard to call. The germline V and J ends were trimmed by 2 bases and 5 bases, with 13 bases remaining between them. The CDR3 length is 15 residues. Looked up from germline, CDR1 is SEHNR and CDR2 is FQNEAQ (reference sequence). The chain's CDR3 is CASSLRDYKDNEQFV. In DNA form, the CDR3 reads TGTGCCAGCAGCTTACGCGATTACAAGGACAATGAGCAGTTCGTC.

This clonotype was counted only a few times. The chain links TRBV12-3 or TRBV12-4 to TRBJ2-3; 9 bases align to TRBD1. The CDR3 is 14 amino acids. V gave up 10 bases and J gave up 2 bases; unmatched junction bases: 7. In DNA form, the CDR3 reads TGTGCCATTACGGGACAGGGATCCACAGATACGCAGTATTTT. It specifies CAITGQGSTDTQYF.

The V and J genes are TRBV19 and TRBJ2-7, with TRBD2 matching over 11 bases. V gave up 5 bases and J gave up 3 bases; unmatched junction bases: 9. The CDR3 is 16 residues long. Germline V lookup: CDR1 LNHDA, CDR2 SQIVND (reference sequence). CDR3 residues: CASSPSGTSGLYEQYF. CDR3 coding DNA: TGTGCCAGTAGTCCGTCCGGGACTAGCGGACTCTACGAGCAGTACTTC.